The T cell receptor (beta chain) described here comes from a study of naive and memory T cell subsets. TCR cDNA received a 3' ligated oligonucleotide that carried a UMI. Reverse transcription used DNase-treated unsorted total RNA, aiming for about 1 to 1000 ng. Four PCR rounds used nested alpha and beta constant region primers plus the SP2 primer. Reverse transcription of blood and skin TCR RNA was primed at alpha and beta constant regions. TCRdb ran MiXCR on the UMI-ligation and nested PCR reads and lists one entry per CDR3 protein. The profile shows approximately 30,000 distinct CDR3 sequences, 4% to 6.5% of them singletons. Study-level findings and limits: TCR transcript changes with activation or differentiation may affect this RNA method.

The germline V and J ends were trimmed by 6 bases and 5 bases, with 15 bases remaining between them. The germline CDR1 and CDR2 sequences are MNHEY and SVGEGT. The CDR3 has 14 amino acids. This clonotype was seen ten or more times. Its target is unknown. The receptor was isolated from an adult in good health. The V and J genes are TRBV6-2 or TRBV6-3 and TRBJ2-3; D may be TRBD2 (6 bases). The sequenced material came from blood. Here the CDR3 reads CASSRGLQQDTQYF. In DNA, the CDR3 is TGTGCCAGCAGCCGGGGACTCCAACAAGATACGCAGTATTTT.